Shown below are 5 T cell receptor beta chains from a single sample sequenced in a study of cytomegalovirus exposure and HLA in healthy donors (dated by TCRdb to the late 2010s). Libraries came from the immunoSEQ multiplex PCR assay. For the multiplex PCR, a mixture combining 60 forward primers for TCR Vbeta segments and 13 reverse primers for TCR Jbeta segments was used. The source is immuneACCESS, and TCRdb retained only in-frame sequences with V and J called. Part of the clones is not carried over; for the studies checked, unresolved V genes explain less than half of this, and the remainder is unexplained. The sample table contains 140,000 to 150,000 clones; only one count was recorded for 78% of them. 2% to 2.5% of the sample goes to the ten largest clones. Sequences were obtained from PBMCs. Every receptor here comes from a woman younger than 35 in good health and CMV-seropositive.

This clone was observed a few times. V and J are TRBV28 and TRBJ1-3, with 9 positions matching TRBD1. With V trimmed by 3 bases and J by 4 bases, 4 bases remained unmatched. The germline CDR1 and CDR2 sequences are MDHEN and SYDVKM. The CDR3 extends over 15 amino acids. The CDR3 protein is CASSFYDRGGNTIYF. The CDR3 region has the DNA TGTGCCAGCAGTTTCTACGACAGGGGGGGAAACACCATATATTTT.

A single count supports this clone. The genes are TRBV11-2 and TRBJ2-3, with D tentatively TRBD2 (5 bases). CDR1 is SGHAT and CDR2 is FQNNGV in the germline V gene. The CDR3 length is 16 residues. The germline V and J ends were trimmed by 1 base and 4 bases, with 15 bases remaining between them. The CDR3 protein is CASSLGRGTSPDTQYF. The CDR3 region has the DNA TGTGCCAGCAGCTTAGGTCGGGGTACCTCGCCAGATACGCAGTATTTT.

The genes are TRBV9 and TRBJ1-2, with 7 bases fitting TRBD1. Trimming cost V 2 bases and J 3 bases; bases outside gene matches: 7. The germline gives CDR1 SGDLS, CDR2 YYNGEE. The CDR3 covers 15 residues. CDR3 amino acids: CASSVATGSDYGYTF. DNA of the CDR3: TGTGCCAGCAGCGTGGCGACAGGGAGTGACTATGGCTACACCTTC.

This rearrangement joins TRBV4-1 to TRBJ2-5; 8 bases align to TRBD2. J lost 3 bases, V lost 4 bases, and 7 bases had no gene match. CDR3 length equals 15 residues. The germline CDR1 and CDR2 sequences are MGHRA and YSYEKL. The CDR3 DNA is TGCGCCAGCAGCCCAGCGGGGGAGGCGAAAGAGACCCAGTACTTC. It translates to CASSPAGEAKETQYF.

The chain carries TRBV6-4 and TRBJ2-2; no clear D. The CDR3 length is 14 residues. With 6 bases removed from V and 1 base from J, the gap between germline ends came to 9 bases. The V gene's germline CDR1 is MRHNA and CDR2 SNTAGT. CDR3 sequence (DNA): TGTGCCAGCAGAAGTGCAGGGAACACCGGGGAGCTGTTTTTT. This translates into CASRSAGNTGELFF.